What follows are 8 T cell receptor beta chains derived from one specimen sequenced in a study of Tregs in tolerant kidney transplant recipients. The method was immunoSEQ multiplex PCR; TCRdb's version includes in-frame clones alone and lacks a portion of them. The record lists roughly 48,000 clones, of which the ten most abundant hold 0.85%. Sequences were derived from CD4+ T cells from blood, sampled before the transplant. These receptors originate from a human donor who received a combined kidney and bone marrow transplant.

The covered CDR3 bases are TGTGCCAGTAGTACAGGCTACGAG. Amino acid sequence: CASSTGYE. In full, the CDR3 is CASSTGYEQYF. The chain combines TRBV19 with TRBJ2-7; D remains unclear. The read gets to within 3 residues of the CDR3 end, and the germline J gene fills in the rest. The CDR3 spans 11 residues. Trimming removed 4 bases from V and 3 bases from J, with 4 bases in between. Germline V gene data show CDR1 as LNHDA and CDR2 as SQIVND (reference sequence).

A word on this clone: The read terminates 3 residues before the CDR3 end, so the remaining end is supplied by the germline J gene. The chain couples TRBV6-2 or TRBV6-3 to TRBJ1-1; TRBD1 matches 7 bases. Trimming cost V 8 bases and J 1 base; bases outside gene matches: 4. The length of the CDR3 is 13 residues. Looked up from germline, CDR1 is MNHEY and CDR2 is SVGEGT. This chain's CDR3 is CASQGGENTEAFF. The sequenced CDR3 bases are TGTGCCAGCCAAGGGGGCGAGAACACTGAA.

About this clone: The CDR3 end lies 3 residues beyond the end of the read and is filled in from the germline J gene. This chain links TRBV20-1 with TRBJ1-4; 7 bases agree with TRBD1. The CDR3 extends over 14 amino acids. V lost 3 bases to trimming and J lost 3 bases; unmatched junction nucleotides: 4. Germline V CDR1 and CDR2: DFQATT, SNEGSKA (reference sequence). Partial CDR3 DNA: TGCAGTGCTAGGGAGGGGGCGGCTAATGAAAAA. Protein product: CSAREGAANEK. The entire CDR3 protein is CSAREGAANEKLFF.

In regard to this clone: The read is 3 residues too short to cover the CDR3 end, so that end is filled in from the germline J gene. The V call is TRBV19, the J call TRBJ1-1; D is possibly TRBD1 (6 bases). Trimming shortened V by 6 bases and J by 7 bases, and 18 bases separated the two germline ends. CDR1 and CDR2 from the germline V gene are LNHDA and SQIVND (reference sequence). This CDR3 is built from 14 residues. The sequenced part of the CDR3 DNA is TGTGCCAGTAGGGAATCGGACAGACGAGGTGAA. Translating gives CASRESDRRGE. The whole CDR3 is CASRESDRRGEAFF.

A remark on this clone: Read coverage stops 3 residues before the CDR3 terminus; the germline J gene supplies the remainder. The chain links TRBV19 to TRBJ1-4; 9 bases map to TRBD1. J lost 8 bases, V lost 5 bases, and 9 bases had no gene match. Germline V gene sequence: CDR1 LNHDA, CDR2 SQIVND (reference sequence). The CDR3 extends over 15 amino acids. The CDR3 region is CASSAPGQGREKLFF. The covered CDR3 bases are TGTGCCAGTAGTGCTCCGGGACAGGGTCGCGAAAAA.

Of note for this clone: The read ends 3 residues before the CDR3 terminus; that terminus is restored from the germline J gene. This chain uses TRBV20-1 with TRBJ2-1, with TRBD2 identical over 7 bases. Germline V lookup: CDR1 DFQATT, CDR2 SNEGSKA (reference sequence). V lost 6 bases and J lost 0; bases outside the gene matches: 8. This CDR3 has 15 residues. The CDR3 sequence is CSALRGGSSYNEQFF. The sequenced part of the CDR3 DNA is TGCAGTGCCCTCCGTGGCGGGAGCTCCTACAATGAG.

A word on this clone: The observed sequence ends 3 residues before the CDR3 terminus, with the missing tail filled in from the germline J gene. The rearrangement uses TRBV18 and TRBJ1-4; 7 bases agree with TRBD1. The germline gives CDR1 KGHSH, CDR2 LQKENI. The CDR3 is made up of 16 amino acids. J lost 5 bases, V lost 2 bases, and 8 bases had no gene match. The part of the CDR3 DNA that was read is TGTGCCAGCTCACCAGGCTCGGGACAGTTAAATGAAAAA. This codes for CASSPGSGQLNEK. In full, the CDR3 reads CASSPGSGQLNEKLFF.

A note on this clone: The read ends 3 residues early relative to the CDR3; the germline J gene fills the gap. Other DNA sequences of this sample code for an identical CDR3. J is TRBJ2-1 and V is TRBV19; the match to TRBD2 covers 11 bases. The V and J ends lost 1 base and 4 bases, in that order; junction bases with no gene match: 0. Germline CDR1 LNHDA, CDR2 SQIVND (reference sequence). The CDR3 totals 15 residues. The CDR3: CASSIGLAGYNEQFF. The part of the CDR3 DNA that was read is TGTGCCAGTAGTATAGGACTAGCGGGATACAATGAG.